Following are 18 T cell receptor beta chains from one sample sequenced in a study of beta chain features in type 1 diabetes. Expressed TCRB transcripts were sequenced because the entire RNA isolate underwent reverse transcription. Clones were sequenced by immunoSEQ multiplex PCR, and TCRdb holds only the in-frame ones, with some missing. Altogether 300,000 to 400,000 clones are present, approximately 10% being singletons, with the ten largest covering over 0.015%. Source material: naive CD4+ T cells from blood. The receptors come from a woman between 25 and 40 years old in good health.

This clone was detected a few times. This sequence joins TRBV6-5 and TRBJ2-7, with D unresolved. Trimming stripped 2 bases from V and 0 bases from J, with 8 bases between. CDR1 is MNHEY and CDR2 is SVGAGI in the germline V gene. The CDR3 has 14 amino acids. CDR3 loop: CASSYAAASYEQYF. The CDR3 DNA is TGTGCCAGCAGTTACGCGGCCGCCTCCTACGAGCAGTACTTC.

The genes are TRBV15 and TRBJ2-1, with TRBD2 matching over 13 bases. The V segment lost 5 bases and the J segment 8 bases; nucleotides outside the gene matches: 6. CDR1 is LNHNV, CDR2 YYDKDF, per germline (reference sequence). This CDR3 is 15 amino acids long. The CDR3 DNA sequence: TGTGCCACCAGCGCACTAGCGGGGGGGCGCGATGAGCAGTTCTTC. Translating gives CATSALAGGRDEQFF.

V gene TRBV5-5 combines with J gene TRBJ2-7, with D possibly matching TRBD1 (6 bases). V lost 0 bases and J 12 bases, leaving 16 bases between the germline ends. Per germline, CDR1 SGHKS and CDR2 YYEKEE (reference sequence). The CDR3 extends over 13 amino acids. CDR3 in amino acids: CASSLDQGIDLYF. The CDR3, as DNA: TGTGCCAGCAGCTTGGATCAGGGGATTGATTTGTACTTC.

This clone was observed a handful of times. The chain is built from TRBV6-1 and TRBJ2-7; 11 positions match TRBD2. Trimming cost V 10 bases and J 3 bases; bases outside gene matches: 5. This CDR3 spans 13 amino acids. Germline V gene data show CDR1 as MNHNS and CDR2 as SASEGT. CDR3 bases: TGTGCCACGCTAGCGGGAGGACTCTACGAGCAGTACTTC. As protein: CATLAGGLYEQYF.

The table lists this clone with a few counts. This chain links TRBV7-9 with TRBJ2-1; TRBD2 aligns across 8 bases. Trimming removed 5 bases from V and 2 bases from J; junction bases left unmatched: 5. Germline V gives CDR1 SEHNR, CDR2 FQNEAQ (reference sequence). The CDR3 spans 15 residues. CDR3: CASSPKAGAYNEQFF. CDR3 sequence (DNA): TGTGCCAGCAGCCCAAAAGCGGGAGCCTACAATGAGCAGTTCTTC.

The table lists this clone with a few counts. The chain recombines TRBV19 with TRBJ2-7, with D maybe TRBD1 (5 bases). The germline V and J ends were trimmed by 2 bases and 3 bases, with 14 bases remaining between them. Germline V CDR1 and CDR2: LNHDA, SQIVND (reference sequence). This CDR3 is built from 15 residues. CDR3 protein: CASSISFRAVYEQYF. In nucleotides, the CDR3 is TGTGCCAGTAGTATAAGTTTCAGGGCAGTCTACGAGCAGTACTTC.

This clone appeared a few times. This chain uses TRBV5-1 with TRBJ2-1; 7 nucleotides line up with TRBD1. With V trimmed by 7 bases and J by 0 bases, 4 bases remained unmatched. This CDR3 has 14 residues. The germline V gene has CDR1 SGHRS and CDR2 YFSETQ. This CDR3 reads CASDPGGSYNEQFF. CDR3 nucleotides: TGCGCCAGCGACCCAGGGGGCTCCTACAATGAGCAGTTCTTC.

Only a few counts were recorded for this clone. The rearrangement joins TRBV7-2 to TRBJ2-7; a possible D gene is TRBD2 (6 bases). The V gene lost 10 bases and the J gene lost 1 base, with 14 bases spanning the gap. Per germline, CDR1 SGHTA and CDR2 FQGNSA. This CDR3 contains 13 residues. DNA for the CDR3: TGTGCCACGTCCGGGACTCGGTCCTACGAGCAGTACTTC. Translation gives CATSGTRSYEQYF.

The V call is TRBV7-2, the J call TRBJ2-2; 8 bases line up with TRBD2. The CDR3 sequence is 14 residues long. Looked up from germline, CDR1 is SGHTA and CDR2 is FQGNSA. J gave up 4 bases and V 4 bases, and 2 bases lay outside the gene matches. The CDR3 sequence: CASSWAGGTGELFF. CDR3 nucleotide sequence: TGTGCCAGCAGCTGGGCGGGGGGCACCGGGGAGCTGTTTTTT.

This clone came up a few times. The CDR3 spells CASSQTSGRVGETQYF. The CDR3 DNA reads as TGCGCCAGCAGTCAAACTAGCGGGAGGGTAGGAGAGACCCAGTACTTC. The rearrangement joins TRBV23-1 to TRBJ2-5, with 13 nucleotides matching TRBD2. TRBV23-1 is an open reading frame whose function is uncertain. The length of the CDR3 is 16 residues. J gave up 4 bases and V 2 bases, and 4 bases lay outside the gene matches.

There are a few counts of this clone. Other DNA sequences of this sample code for an identical CDR3. The rearrangement joins TRBV9 to TRBJ2-3; no clear D. CDR1 SGDLS and CDR2 YYNGEE come from the germline V gene. V was cut by 0 bases and J by 3 bases, with 5 bases left in between. The CDR3 contains 13 residues. CDR3: CASSVVSTDTQYF. In nucleotides, the CDR3 is TGTGCCAGCAGCGTAGTGAGTACAGATACGCAGTATTTT.

This sequence joins TRBV7-2 and TRBJ2-6; D might be TRBD1 (6 bases). This CDR3 has 15 amino acids. Trimming removed 5 bases at V and 2 bases at J, with 10 bases between. The germline CDR1 and CDR2 sequences are SGHTA and FQGNSA. The CDR3 DNA follows: TGTGCCAGCAGCGCGCAGGGGACTGGGGCCAACGTCCTGACTTTC. Protein: CASSAQGTGANVLTF.

This clone has just a few counts. This chain uses TRBV7-2 with TRBJ2-7; D ambiguous. The germline V gene has CDR1 SGHTA and CDR2 FQGNSA. V shed 1 base and J shed 0 bases, with 10 bases lying between them. This CDR3 region has 15 residues. DNA of the CDR3: TGTGCCAGCAGCTTAGAAGGCGGCAACTCCTACGAGCAGTACTTC. Translation: CASSLEGGNSYEQYF.

This clone has a handful of counts. This chain uses TRBV2 with TRBJ1-5, with 8 nucleotides matching TRBD1. CDR1 SNHLY and CDR2 FYNNEI come from the germline V gene. CDR3 length: 11 residues. After removal of 3 bases from V and 15 bases from J, the junction contained 4 bases not matched to a gene. CDR3 in amino acids: CASSEDRAMHF. In DNA form, the CDR3 reads TGTGCCAGCAGTGAGGACAGGGCGATGCATTTT.

This clone came up a few times. V is TRBV19 and J is TRBJ2-2; 11 bases agree with TRBD2. With V trimmed by 7 bases and J by 6 bases, 10 bases remained unmatched. CDR3 length equals 16 residues. CDR1 is LNHDA and CDR2 is SQIVND in the germline V gene (reference sequence). DNA of the CDR3: TGTGCCAGTAAACGACTAGCGGGGCCCGCAGCCGGGGAGCTGTTTTTT. Protein: CASKRLAGPAAGELFF.

J is TRBJ2-1 and V is TRBV29-1; D is undetermined. The CDR3 is 14 amino acids. Germline-derived CDR1 and CDR2 are SQVTM and ANQGSEA. V was cut by 6 bases and J by 0 bases, with 12 bases left in between. CDR3 protein: CSVAGTSSYNEQFF. In DNA, the CDR3 is TGCAGCGTGGCAGGAACCAGCTCCTACAATGAGCAGTTCTTC.

There are a few counts of this clone. V and J are TRBV5-1 and TRBJ2-4; 10 bases fit TRBD1. CDR3 length: 15 residues. Germline-derived CDR1 and CDR2 are SGHRS and YFSETQ. J was trimmed by 7 bases and V by 4 bases; bases with no gene match: 8. CDR3 loop: CASSSRTGGWNIQYF. The CDR3 DNA follows: TGCGCCAGCAGCAGCCGGACAGGGGGTTGGAACATTCAGTACTTC. The variable domain in full, with the rest retrieved from reference TRBV5-1 and TRBJ2-4, is KAGVTQTPRYLIKTRGQQVTLSCSPISGHRSVSWYQQTPGQGLQFLFEYFSETQRNKGNFPGRFSGRQFSNSRSEMNVSTLELGDSALYLCASSSRTGGWNIQYFGAGTRLSVL.

In its sample, this clone was seen a few times. The V and J genes are TRBV27 and TRBJ2-5, with no clear D. The CDR3 runs to 14 residues. Looked up from germline, CDR1 is MNHEY and CDR2 is SMNVEV (reference sequence). V was cut by 0 bases and J by 5 bases, with 10 bases left in between. The CDR3 protein is CASSLSSERETQYF. Here the CDR3 DNA reads TGTGCCAGCAGTTTATCTTCAGAGAGGGAGACCCAGTACTTC.